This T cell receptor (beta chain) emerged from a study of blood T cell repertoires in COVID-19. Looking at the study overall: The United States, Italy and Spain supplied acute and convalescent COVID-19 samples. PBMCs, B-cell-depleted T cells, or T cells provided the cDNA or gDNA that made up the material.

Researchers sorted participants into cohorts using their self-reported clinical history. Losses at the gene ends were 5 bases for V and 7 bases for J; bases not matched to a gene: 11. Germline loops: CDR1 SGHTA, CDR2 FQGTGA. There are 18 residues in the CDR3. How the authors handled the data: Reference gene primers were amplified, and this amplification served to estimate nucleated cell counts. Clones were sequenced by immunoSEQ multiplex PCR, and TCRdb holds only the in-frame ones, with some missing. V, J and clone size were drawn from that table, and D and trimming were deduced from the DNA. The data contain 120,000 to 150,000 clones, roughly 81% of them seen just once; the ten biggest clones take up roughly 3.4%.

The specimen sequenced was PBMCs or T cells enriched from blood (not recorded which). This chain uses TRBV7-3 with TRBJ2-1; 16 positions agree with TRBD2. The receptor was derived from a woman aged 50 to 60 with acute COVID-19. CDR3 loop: CASSALPGLAGGPNEQFF. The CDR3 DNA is TGTGCCAGCAGCGCATTACCGGGACTAGCGGGAGGGCCTAATGAGCAGTTCTTC.